The clone carrying this TCR beta chain was picked up one time. Its target is unknown. This entry is derived from a study of PD-1 blockade in classical Hodgkin lymphoma. Study overall: Nivolumab was administered to patients intravenously at 3 mg/kg every 2 weeks.

Sequencing used immunoSEQ multiplex PCR; TCRdb keeps in-frame clones, though not all of them. The sample lists roughly 60,000 clones; 88% were seen once. Germline CDR1 SGDLS, CDR2 YYNGEE. The CDR3 is 12 amino acids. Deletions cut 2 bases from V and 6 bases from J, with 7 bases between. Findings and caveats of the study: Relapsed/refractory patients reportedly had the lowest baseline TCR diversity, below newly diagnosed patients, who were below healthy donors.

Every patient experienced relapse after autologous stem cell transplantation, and brentuximab vedotin exposure varied. This sample comprised peripheral blood mononuclear cells (PBMCs), obtained before the second cycle of nivolumab. The chain has TRBV9 and TRBJ2-3; D not certain. The TCR was taken from a human donor with classical Hodgkin lymphoma. The CDR3 here is CASSVVPDTQYF. The CDR3, as DNA: TGTGCCAGCAGCGTCGTCCCGGATACGCAGTATTTT.